This T cell receptor (beta chain) is from a study of CXCR3-negative and CXCR3-positive naive CD8 T cells. The sorting of each CD8+ T cell subset was done in triplicate, at approximately 310,000 cells each. Through 5' RACE with UMI labels, the TRB cDNA libraries were prepared. Reanalyzing the 5' RACE reads, TCRdb keeps one entry per CDR3 protein, without DNA. This sample's clone table lists tens of thousands of distinct CDR3 sequences. Worth noting for this clonotype: Its antigen is not identified.

Notes on the study in general: Similarly elevated diversity marked both naive subsets, with memory CD8+ cells showing far lower diversity.

Germline V gene lookup returns CDR1 SNHLY and CDR2 FYNNEI. The CDR3 covers 16 residues. The origin of this receptor is a human donor in good health. Some clones in this sample may be carry-over from other donors' samples. The material sequenced was memory CD8+ T cells from blood. The rearrangement links TRBV2 to TRBJ1-1; TCRdb outputs TRBD1, but without DNA this stays unchecked. The CDR3 sequence: CASSEGDRGRDTEAFF.